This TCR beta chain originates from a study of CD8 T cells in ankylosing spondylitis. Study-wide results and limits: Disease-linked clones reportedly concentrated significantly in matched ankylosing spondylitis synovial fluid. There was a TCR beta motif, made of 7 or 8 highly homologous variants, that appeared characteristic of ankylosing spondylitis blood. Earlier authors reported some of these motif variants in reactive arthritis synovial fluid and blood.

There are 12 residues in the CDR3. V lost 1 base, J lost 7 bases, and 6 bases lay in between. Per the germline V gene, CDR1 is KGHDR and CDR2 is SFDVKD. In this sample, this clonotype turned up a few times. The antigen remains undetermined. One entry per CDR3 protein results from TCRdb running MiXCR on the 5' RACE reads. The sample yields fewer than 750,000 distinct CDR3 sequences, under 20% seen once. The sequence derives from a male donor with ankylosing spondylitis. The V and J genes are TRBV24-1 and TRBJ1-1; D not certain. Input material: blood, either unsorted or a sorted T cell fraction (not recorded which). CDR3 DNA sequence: TGTGCCACCAGTGATTTTGTAGGTGAAGCTTTCTTT. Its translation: CATSDFVGEAFF.